This record looks at one T cell receptor (beta chain) sequence and its context. The data belong to a study of T cell changes during pregnancy in multiple sclerosis. Using immunoSEQ multiplex PCR, the repertoire was profiled, and TCRdb retains in-frame clones only, with some absent. The top ten clones hold around 0.2% of a sample with approximately 73,000 clones, over 85% of them seen once. This CDR3 contains 15 residues. The J segment lost 7 bases and the V segment lost 5 bases, leaving 11 bases of the junction unmatched. CDR1 SGHTA and CDR2 FQGNSA come from the germline V gene. The sequences come from CD4+ T cells from peripheral blood mononuclear cells, collected before pregnancy. The receptor was derived from a female donor with multiple sclerosis, enrolled in a pregnancy study. The chain is built from TRBV7-2 and TRBJ1-5; 7 positions match TRBD1. CDR3 amino acids: CASSVTGPGRQPQHF. As DNA, the CDR3 is TGTGCCAGCAGCGTGACAGGGCCGGGCAGGCAGCCCCAGCATTTT.